One sample yielded the 17 T cell receptor beta chains listed below, sequenced in a study of identical twins. TCRdb ran MiXCR on the 5' RACE reads and lists one entry per CDR3 protein. Of a few hundred thousand distinct CDR3 sequences listed, 5.5% to 7.5% are singletons. The same data also went into a second study, on T cells expressing NK-cell markers.

Source material: CD8+ T cells sorted from blood. These receptors all come from a woman aged 18-35 years in good health.

V usage is TRBV4-1 and J usage is TRBJ1-1; D might be TRBD1 (5 bases). The CDR3 is 17 amino acids. Per germline, CDR1 MGHRA and CDR2 YSYEKL. V dropped 0 bases and J dropped 3 bases, with 17 bases sitting between them. The CDR3 coding sequence is TGCGCCAGCAGCCAAGAGGTTCCGGGGCGCGGGGACACTGAAGCTTTCTTT. It is translated as CASSQEVPGRGDTEAFF.

This clonotype was seen repeatedly, ten times or more. This chain uses TRBV5-1 with TRBJ1-1; TRBD1 is a possible D gene (5 bases). Per the germline V gene, CDR1 is SGHRS and CDR2 is YFSETQ. The CDR3 totals 13 residues. With 4 bases removed from V and 6 bases from J, the gap between germline ends came to 13 bases. CDR3 sequence (DNA): TGCGCCAGCAGCCCAGGGAGGTTCGCTGAAGCTTTCTTT. Translated: CASSPGRFAEAFF.

In this sample, this clonotype turned up many times. The chain joins TRBV3-1 to TRBJ1-2, with 8 bases aligning to TRBD1. Germline-derived CDR1 and CDR2 are LGHDT and YNNKEL (reference sequence). The CDR3 contains 18 residues. The trim removed 3 bases at V and 7 bases at J, leaving 19 bases unmatched. For the CDR3, the DNA is TGTGCCAGCAGCCAGTCACGGGGGACAGGACTCGGCAAAGGTGGCTACACCTTC. Translated: CASSQSRGTGLGKGGYTF.

The sample holds many counts of this clonotype. The CDR3 loop reads CASSIPDTAQHF. CDR3 nucleotides: TGTGCCAGTAGTATCCCAGACACAGCCCAGCATTTT. The chain recombines TRBV19 with TRBJ1-5, with D unresolved. The CDR3 consists of 12 residues. Germline V gives CDR1 LNHDA, CDR2 SQIVND (reference sequence). Trimming stripped 3 bases from V and 11 bases from J, with 11 bases between.

This clonotype was seen only a few times. The J gene is TRBJ2-1, the V gene TRBV29-1; 8 bases are a match to TRBD1. CDR1 is SQVTM, CDR2 ANQGSEA, per germline. The CDR3 extends over 15 amino acids. The J segment lost 7 bases and the V segment lost 4 bases, leaving 12 bases of the junction unmatched. The CDR3: CSVATTGDFINEQFF. The CDR3 DNA reads TGCAGCGTTGCGACGACAGGGGATTTTATAAATGAGCAGTTCTTC.

The chain joins TRBV7-8 to TRBJ1-2, with D uncertain. V was cut by 2 bases and J by 8 bases, with 6 bases left in between. Germline V gives CDR1 SGHVS, CDR2 FQNEAQ. This CDR3 has 11 amino acids. CDR3 bases: TGTGCCAGCAGCTTATTAGAGGGCTACACCTTC. It is translated as CASSLLEGYTF. The variable domain in full, completed from reference TRBV7-8 and TRBJ1-2, reads GAGVSQSPRYKVAKRGQDVALRCDPISGHVSLFWYQQALGQGPEFLTYFQNEAQLDKSGLPSDRFFAERPEGSVSTLKIQRTQQEDSAVYLCASSLLEGYTFGSGTRLTVV.

V and J are TRBV20-1 and TRBJ1-1; D uncertain. This CDR3 is built from 10 residues. Germline V gene sequence: CDR1 DFQATT, CDR2 SNEGSKA (reference sequence). V was pared by 6 bases and J by 3 bases, with 5 bases between. The CDR3 spells CSAPDTEAFF. The CDR3 DNA reads TGCAGTGCCCCCGACACTGAAGCTTTCTTT.

This clonotype was counted a few times. The J gene is TRBJ2-3, the V gene TRBV5-4; TRBD1 matches 8 bases. The V segment lost 7 bases and the J segment 1 base; nucleotides outside the gene matches: 8. Germline V gene lookup returns CDR1 SGHNT and CDR2 YYREEE (reference sequence). CDR3 size: 15 residues. The CDR3 spells CASQEWTGRTDTQYF. CDR3 in DNA: TGTGCCAGCCAGGAGTGGACAGGGCGCACAGATACGCAGTATTTT.

The chain has TRBV5-1 and TRBJ2-5, with 13 nucleotides matching TRBD2. The CDR3 length is 17 residues. Unmatched junction bases numbered 10, after V lost 4 bases and J lost 4 bases. Germline assignment: CDR1 SGHRS and CDR2 YFSETQ. CDR3 sequence (DNA): TGCGCCAGCAGCAACCCGGAACTAGCGGGAGGGCTAGAGACCCAGTACTTC. Translation: CASSNPELAGGLETQYF.

The sample holds many counts of this clonotype. The chain is built from TRBV9 and TRBJ2-1; TRBD2 agrees at 13 bases. Germline loops: CDR1 SGDLS, CDR2 YYNGEE. This CDR3 has 17 amino acids. J was trimmed by 9 bases and V by 4 bases; bases with no gene match: 13. The CDR3 protein is CASSLYALAGGPGEQFF. CDR3 nucleotides: TGTGCCAGCAGCCTATATGCACTAGCGGGGGGGCCAGGTGAGCAGTTCTTC.

The table lists this clonotype with many counts. The chain is built from TRBV6-6 and TRBJ2-7; D is ambiguous. V lost 2 bases and J lost 9, with 8 bases in between. Per germline, CDR1 MNHNY and CDR2 SVGAGI (reference sequence). This CDR3 region has 11 residues. DNA of the CDR3: TGTGCCAGCAGTTACGAGTTCGGGCAGTACTTC. The encoded protein is CASSYEFGQYF.

This clonotype has only a few counts. This sequence joins TRBV6-5 and TRBJ2-3; 9 bases map to TRBD2. This CDR3 contains 16 residues. With 2 bases clipped from V and 1 base from J, the junction kept 4 bases outside the gene matches. Germline V gene data show CDR1 as MNHEY and CDR2 as SVGAGI. CDR3 DNA: TGTGCCAGCAGTTACGGACTAGCGAGCCGCACAGATACGCAGTATTTT. This gives the protein CASSYGLASRTDTQYF.

This clonotype has just a few counts. At one end, the junction sequence differs from germline, possibly due to a read error. This sequence joins TRBV7-7 and TRBJ2-5; D perhaps matches TRBD2 (6 bases). The CDR3 contains 14 residues. Per the germline V gene, CDR1 is SSHAT and CDR2 is FNYEAQ (reference sequence). As DNA, the CDR3 is TGTGCTAGCAGCTTCCGGGAGATGGGAGAGACCCAGTACTTC. It yields the protein CASSFREMGETQYF.

This clonotype has only a few counts. V and J are TRBV6-4 and TRBJ2-2; maybe TRBD2 (5 bases). The V end lost 5 bases, the J end lost 1 base, and 8 bases lay between the germline ends. The CDR3 is made up of 14 amino acids. CDR1 and CDR2 (germline): MRHNA, SNTAGT. The CDR3 DNA is TGTGCCAGCAGTCAGAGCGGGAACACCGGGGAGCTGTTTTTT. This translates into CASSQSGNTGELFF.

In its sample, this clonotype was seen many times. Germline and junction disagree at one end, which may indicate a read error. V usage is TRBV12-3 or TRBV12-4 and J usage is TRBJ1-1; D gene unclear. The CDR3 runs to 14 residues. CDR3 DNA: TGTGCCAGCAGTTTAGGAGGATCGAACAGTGAAGCTTTCTTT. Its protein is CASSLGGSNSEAFF.

Only a few counts were recorded for this clonotype. DNA of the CDR3: TGTGCCAGCACCTCATTCGGAACCCCTGGCGAGCAGTACTTC. This codes for CASTSFGTPGEQYF. This chain uses TRBV5-5 with TRBJ2-7; no firm D call. V gave up 6 bases and J gave up 6 bases, with 19 bases separating them. This CDR3 spans 14 amino acids. Germline V CDR1 and CDR2: SGHKS, YYEKEE (reference sequence).

This clonotype was counted between two and nine times. The genes are TRBV20-1 and TRBJ2-7; possibly TRBD1 for D (6 bases). V dropped 3 bases and J dropped 6 bases, with 12 bases sitting between them. This CDR3 spans 12 amino acids. Germline V CDR1 and CDR2: DFQATT, SNEGSKA (reference sequence). Here the CDR3 reads CSARARGAEQYF. CDR3 nucleotide sequence: TGCAGTGCTAGGGCCAGGGGAGCCGAGCAGTACTTC.